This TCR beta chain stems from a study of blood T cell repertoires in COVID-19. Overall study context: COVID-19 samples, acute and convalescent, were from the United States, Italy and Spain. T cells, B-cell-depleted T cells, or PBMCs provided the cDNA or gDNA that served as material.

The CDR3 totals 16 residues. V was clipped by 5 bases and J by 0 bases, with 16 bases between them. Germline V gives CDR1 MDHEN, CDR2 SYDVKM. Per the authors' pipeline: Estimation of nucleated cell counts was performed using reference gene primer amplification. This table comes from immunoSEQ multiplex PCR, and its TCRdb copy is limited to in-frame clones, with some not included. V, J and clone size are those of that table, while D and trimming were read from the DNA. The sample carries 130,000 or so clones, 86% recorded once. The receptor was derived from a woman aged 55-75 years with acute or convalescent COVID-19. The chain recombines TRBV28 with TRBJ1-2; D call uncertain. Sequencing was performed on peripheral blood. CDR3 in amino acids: CASSDNQRGPNYGYTF. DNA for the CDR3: TGTGCCAGCAGTGACAACCAACGAGGGCCTAACTATGGCTACACCTTC.